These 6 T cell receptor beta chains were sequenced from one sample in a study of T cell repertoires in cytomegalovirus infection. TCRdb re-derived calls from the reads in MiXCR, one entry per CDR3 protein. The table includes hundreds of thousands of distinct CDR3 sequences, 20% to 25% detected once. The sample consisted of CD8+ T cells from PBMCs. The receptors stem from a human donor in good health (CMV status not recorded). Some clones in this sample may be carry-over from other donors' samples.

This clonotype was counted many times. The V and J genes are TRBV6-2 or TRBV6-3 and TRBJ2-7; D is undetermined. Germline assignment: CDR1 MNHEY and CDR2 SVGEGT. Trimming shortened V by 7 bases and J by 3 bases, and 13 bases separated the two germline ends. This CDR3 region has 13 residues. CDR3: CASTLGVGYEQYV. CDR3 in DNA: TGTGCCAGCACCCTAGGTGTGGGCTACGAGCAGTACGTC.

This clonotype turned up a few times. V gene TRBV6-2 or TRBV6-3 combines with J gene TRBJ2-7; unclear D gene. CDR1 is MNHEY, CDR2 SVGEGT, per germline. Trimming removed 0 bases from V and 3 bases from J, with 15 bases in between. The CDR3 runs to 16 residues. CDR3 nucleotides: TGTGCCAGCAGTTACTCCCGGACGTCCTTTGACTACGAGCAGTACGTC. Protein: CASSYSRTSFDYEQYV.

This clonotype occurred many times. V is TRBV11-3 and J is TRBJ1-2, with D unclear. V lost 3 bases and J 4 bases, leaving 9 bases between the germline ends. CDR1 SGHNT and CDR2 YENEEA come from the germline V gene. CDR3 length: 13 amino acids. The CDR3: CASSFSDGYGYTF. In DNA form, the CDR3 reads TGTGCCAGCAGCTTCTCGGACGGCTATGGCTACACCTTC.

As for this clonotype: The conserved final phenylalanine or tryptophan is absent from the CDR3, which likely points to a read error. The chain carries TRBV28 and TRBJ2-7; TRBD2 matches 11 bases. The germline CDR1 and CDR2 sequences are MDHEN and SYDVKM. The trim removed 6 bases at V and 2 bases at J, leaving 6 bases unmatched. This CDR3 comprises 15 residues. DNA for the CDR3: TGTGCCAGCAGGCCACTAGCGGGGGAGACCTACGAGCAGTACATC. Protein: CASRPLAGETYEQYI.

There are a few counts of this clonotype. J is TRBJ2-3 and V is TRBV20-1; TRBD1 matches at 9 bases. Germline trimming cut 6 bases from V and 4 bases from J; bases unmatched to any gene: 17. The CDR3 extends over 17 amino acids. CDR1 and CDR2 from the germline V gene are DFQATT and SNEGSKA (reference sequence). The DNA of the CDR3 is TGCAGTGCGCAGTCCTCCGGACAGGGGTTTTTTGCAGATACGCAGTATTTT. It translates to CSAQSSGQGFFADTQYF.

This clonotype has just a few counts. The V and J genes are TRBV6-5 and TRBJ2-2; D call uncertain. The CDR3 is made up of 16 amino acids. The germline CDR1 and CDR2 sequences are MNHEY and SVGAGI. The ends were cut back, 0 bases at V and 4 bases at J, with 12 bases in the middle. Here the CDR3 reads CASSYSAEWGTGELFF. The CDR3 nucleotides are TGTGCCAGCAGTTACTCGGCAGAATGGGGCACCGGGGAGCTGTTTTTT.